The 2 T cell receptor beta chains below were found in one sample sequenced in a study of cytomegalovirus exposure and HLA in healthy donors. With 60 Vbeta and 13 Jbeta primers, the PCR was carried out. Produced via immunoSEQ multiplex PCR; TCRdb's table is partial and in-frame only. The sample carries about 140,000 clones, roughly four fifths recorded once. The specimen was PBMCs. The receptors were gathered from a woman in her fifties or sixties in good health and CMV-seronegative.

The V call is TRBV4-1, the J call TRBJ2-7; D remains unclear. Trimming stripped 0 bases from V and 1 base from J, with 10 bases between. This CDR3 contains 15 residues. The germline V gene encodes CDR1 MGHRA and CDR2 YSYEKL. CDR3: CASSQDPGRSYEQYF. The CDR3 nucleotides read TGCGCCAGCAGCCAAGATCCCGGTCGGTCCTACGAGCAGTACTTC.

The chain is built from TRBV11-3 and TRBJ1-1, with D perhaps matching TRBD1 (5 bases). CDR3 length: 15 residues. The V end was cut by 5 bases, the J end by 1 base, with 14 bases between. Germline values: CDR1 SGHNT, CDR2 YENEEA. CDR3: CASSPAGGGNTEAFF. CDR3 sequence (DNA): TGTGCCAGCAGCCCGGCTGGGGGAGGGAACACTGAAGCTTTCTTT.